This passage covers 9 T cell receptor beta chains from one sample sequenced in a study of blood T cell repertoires in COVID-19. Sequenced by immunoSEQ multiplex PCR; TCRdb stores in-frame clones only, minus some. In the table there are tens of thousands of clones, 80% to 90% of which are singletons. Sequencing was carried out using peripheral blood. These receptors were taken from a man in his forties or fifties with COVID-19, enrolled during active disease.

The chain combines TRBV7-2 with TRBJ2-4, with no clear D. CDR1 and CDR2 (germline): SGHTA, FQGNSA. The CDR3 consists of 17 residues. V was cut by 2 bases and J by 0 bases, with 14 bases left in between. CDR3 DNA: TGTGCCAGCAGCTTAACTGCGTTGACTTTAGCCAAAAACATTCAGTACTTC. This encodes CASSLTALTLAKNIQYF.

This clone was detected only once. The CDR3 is CASTPRGRNSPLHF. Here the CDR3 DNA reads TGTGCCAGCACCCCCAGGGGCAGGAATTCACCCCTCCACTTT. The chain joins TRBV21-1 to TRBJ1-6; TRBD1 is the table's D call and was not checked against the DNA. TRBV21-1 is annotated as a pseudogene. This CDR3 is 14 amino acids long.

V usage is TRBV27 and J usage is TRBJ1-4; 9 bases fit TRBD1. Germline values: CDR1 MNHEY, CDR2 SMNVEV (reference sequence). J was trimmed by 10 bases and V by 6 bases; bases with no gene match: 9. This CDR3 is built from 14 residues. The CDR3 reads CASRRRDRDGKLFF. The CDR3 region has the DNA TGTGCCAGCAGACGACGGGACAGGGATGGAAAACTGTTTTTT.

This clone was observed a handful of times. The V gene is TRBV28, the J gene TRBJ1-4; tentatively, D is TRBD1 (5 bases). Trimming removed 5 bases from V and 4 bases from J, with 14 bases in between. The CDR3 contains 15 residues. The germline CDR1 and CDR2 sequences are MDHEN and SYDVKM. CDR3 region: CASSLLGQFNEKLFF. CDR3 in DNA: TGTGCCAGCAGTCTATTGGGGCAGTTTAATGAAAAACTGTTTTTT.

The chain joins TRBV2 to TRBJ2-7; D is perhaps TRBD1 (5 bases). Per the germline V gene, CDR1 is SNHLY and CDR2 is FYNNEI. Trimming took 5 bases from V and 3 from J, leaving 11 bases between them. The CDR3 contains 13 residues. CDR3 sequence reads: CASSTPDNYEQYF. As DNA, the CDR3 is TGTGCCAGCAGTACTCCGGACAACTACGAGCAGTACTTC.

This clone has only one observation. This rearrangement joins TRBV13 to TRBJ2-3; TRBD2 matches 7 bases. The CDR3 covers 15 residues. V trimming: 4 bases; J trimming: 1 base; junction bases outside the gene matches: 5. Germline V CDR1 and CDR2: PRHDT, FYEKMQ (reference sequence). The CDR3 sequence: CASSSSSGGTDTQYF. CDR3 nucleotide sequence: TGTGCCAGCAGCTCATCTAGCGGAGGCACAGATACGCAGTATTTT.

The chain links TRBV27 to TRBJ1-2, with D maybe TRBD1 (6 bases). Trimming pared 6 bases from V and 7 bases from J, leaving 15 bases between. CDR1 is MNHEY and CDR2 is SMNVEV in the germline V gene (reference sequence). The CDR3 consists of 13 residues. The CDR3 here is CASRHGQRTGYTF. The CDR3 bases are TGTGCCAGCAGACATGGACAGCGAACTGGCTACACCTTC.

The chain carries TRBV3-1 (or the pseudogene TRBV3-2) and TRBJ2-3, with 11 bases matching TRBD2. The CDR3 is 16 amino acids. Germline loops: CDR1 LGHDT, CDR2 YNNKEL (reference sequence). The J segment lost 4 bases and the V segment lost 4 bases, leaving 7 bases of the junction unmatched. In DNA form, the CDR3 reads TGTGCCAGCAGCCTCGGCCTAGCGGGAGGTCCAGATACGCAGTATTTT. Translating it yields CASSLGLAGGPDTQYF.

The gene calls are TRBV16 and TRBJ1-2; TRBD1 agrees at 10 bases. This CDR3 spans 15 amino acids. The germline V gene has CDR1 KGHSY and CDR2 FQNENV. V shed 2 bases, J shed 4 bases, and the junction held 4 bases outside the gene matches. As DNA, the CDR3 is TGTGCCAGCAGCCAAATGACAGGGGGCGGCTATGGCTACACCTTC. Translating it yields CASSQMTGGGYGYTF.